Presented here are 21 T cell receptor beta chains from one specimen sequenced in a study of control samples from healthy donors and cancer patients (dated by TCRdb to 2020 to 2021). Preparation of the library involved the immunoSEQ multiplex PCR assay. Entries here come from immuneACCESS through TCRdb and include only in-frame sequences with V and J called. Some clones fail to appear in such tables; in the studies checked, an unresolved V gene covers under half of the shortfall, and the cause of the remainder is unknown. Within this sample are around 94,000 clones, with approximately 90% of them counted one time only. The top ten constitute roughly 1.3% of the sample. The sequenced material came from blood. These receptors came from a woman in her forties or fifties in good health.

This clone has a single count. The rearrangement links TRBV18 to TRBJ2-2, with D tentatively TRBD2 (5 bases). This CDR3 has 15 residues. With 3 bases removed from V and 6 bases from J, the gap between germline ends came to 14 bases. Germline loops: CDR1 KGHSH, CDR2 LQKENI. CDR3 protein: CASSPPFKGAGELFF. The CDR3 coding sequence is TGTGCCAGCTCACCCCCATTCAAGGGAGCCGGGGAGCTGTTTTTT.

The chain carries TRBV20-1 and TRBJ2-5; TRBD2 agrees at 11 bases. Losses at the gene ends were 3 bases for V and 2 bases for J; bases not matched to a gene: 5. This CDR3 is 15 amino acids long. Germline V lookup: CDR1 DFQATT, CDR2 SNEGSKA (reference sequence). The CDR3 nucleotides are TGCAGTGCTAGTTCATTAGCGGGGGGGCAAGAGACCCAGTACTTC. Translated: CSASSLAGGQETQYF.

The rearrangement joins TRBV7-6 to TRBJ2-7; 10 nucleotides align to TRBD1. Germline V lookup: CDR1 SGHVS, CDR2 FNYEAQ. Trimming removed 2 bases from V and 7 bases from J; junction bases left unmatched: 14. The CDR3 spans 17 residues. As DNA, the CDR3 is TGTGCCAGCAGCTTAATGGTGACAGGGGGCTATTCGGGAGAGCAGTACTTC. Translation gives CASSLMVTGGYSGEQYF.

The chain has TRBV11-3 and TRBJ2-3; 8 nucleotides agree with TRBD2. The CDR3 sequence is 17 residues long. V lost 4 bases to trimming and J lost 0 bases; unmatched junction nucleotides: 9. CDR1 SGHNT and CDR2 YENEEA come from the germline V gene. The CDR3 DNA reads as TGTGCCAGCAGCTCTCGGACTAGCCTATCTAGCACAGATACGCAGTATTTT. Translating it yields CASSSRTSLSSTDTQYF.

V and J are TRBV11-3 and TRBJ2-7, with 10 bases lining up with TRBD2. This CDR3 region has 16 residues. Germline CDR1 and CDR2: SGHNT and YENEEA. V trimming: 2 bases; J trimming: 9 bases; junction bases outside the gene matches: 13. The DNA for the CDR3 is TGTGCCAGCAGCTTACTATCGAGCGGGAGGGCCGACGTGCAGTACTTC. It specifies CASSLLSSGRADVQYF.

This clone was seen a single time. This chain connects TRBV3-1 (or the pseudogene TRBV3-2) to TRBJ2-6, with 11 bases aligning to TRBD1. The CDR3 contains 19 residues. Per germline, CDR1 LGHDT and CDR2 YNNKEL (reference sequence). Losses at the gene ends were 0 bases for V and 3 bases for J; bases not matched to a gene: 7. CDR3 in amino acids: CASSQDREDRGLGANVLTF. Here the CDR3 DNA reads TGTGCCAGCAGCCAAGATCGCGAGGACAGGGGGCTTGGGGCCAACGTCCTGACTTTC.

The genes are TRBV7-3 and TRBJ1-3; tentatively, D is TRBD1 (5 bases). V was cut by 3 bases and J by 1 base, with 13 bases left in between. The length of the CDR3 is 16 residues. Germline loops: CDR1 SGHTA, CDR2 FQGTGA. CDR3: CASSLVGVGSGNTIYF. The CDR3 DNA reads as TGTGCCAGCAGCTTGGTAGGGGTAGGGTCTGGAAACACCATATATTTT.

The chain combines TRBV20-1 with TRBJ2-2, with 11 bases that match TRBD1. The CDR3 covers 15 residues. Germline V gives CDR1 DFQATT, CDR2 SNEGSKA (reference sequence). V shed 3 bases, J shed 3 bases, and the junction held 3 bases outside the gene matches. The DNA of the CDR3 is TGCAGTGCTAGTGGACAGGGGGCGGACACCGGGGAGCTGTTTTTT. Translated, it gives CSASGQGADTGELFF.

The chain links TRBV4-2 to TRBJ2-7, with 7 positions matching TRBD2. The germline V gene encodes CDR1 LGHNA and CDR2 YNFKEQ. J lost 3 bases, V lost 4 bases, and 15 bases had no gene match. CDR3 length equals 17 residues. CDR3 region: CASSPRAGGGYFYEQYF. The CDR3 DNA sequence: TGTGCCAGCAGCCCCCGGGCCGGCGGGGGATACTTCTACGAGCAGTACTTC.

The chain combines TRBV19 with TRBJ1-1; D is unclear. Germline-derived CDR1 and CDR2 are LNHDA and SQIVND (reference sequence). The CDR3 consists of 14 residues. The V and J ends lost 7 bases and 0 bases respectively, with 12 bases between them. The CDR3, as DNA: TGTGCCAGTACCGCCTCTGTAGTGAACACTGAAGCTTTCTTT. It specifies CASTASVVNTEAFF.

This clone was seen only once. V gene TRBV18 combines with J gene TRBJ2-7, with D hard to call. Germline CDR1 and CDR2: KGHSH and LQKENI. The ends were cut back, 6 bases at V and 0 bases at J, with 3 bases in the middle. This CDR3 contains 11 residues. The CDR3 protein is CASSGSYEQYF. The CDR3 nucleotides are TGTGCCAGCTCTGGCTCCTACGAGCAGTACTTC.

The CDR3 reads CASSTGQVATSEQYF. The CDR3 DNA sequence: TGTGCCAGCAGCACCGGACAGGTTGCCACTAGCGAGCAGTACTTC. V gene TRBV7-9 combines with J gene TRBJ2-7; 7 positions agree with TRBD1. V trimming: 5 bases; J trimming: 6 bases; junction bases outside the gene matches: 13. The CDR3 contains 15 residues. Looked up from germline, CDR1 is SEHNR and CDR2 is FQNEAQ (reference sequence).

Remarks on this clone: The same CDR3 arises from other DNA sequences in this sample as well. The chain joins TRBV5-1 to TRBJ1-4; no clear D. The CDR3 contains 14 residues. The V end lost 1 base, the J end lost 4 bases, and 8 bases lay between the germline ends. Germline values: CDR1 SGHRS, CDR2 YFSETQ. The CDR3 region has the DNA TGCGCCAGCAGCTTGTCGGGGATTAATGAAAAACTGTTTTTT. Protein: CASSLSGINEKLFF.

This clone has more than one count but fewer than ten. The gene calls are TRBV7-6 and TRBJ2-2; 15 bases line up with TRBD2. From germline, CDR1 is SGHVS and CDR2 FNYEAQ. The CDR3 totals 18 residues. The junction had 4 bases not matched to a gene; V was cut back by 1 base and J by 4 bases. The CDR3 DNA reads TGTGCCAGCAGCTTAGATTGGGGACTAGCGGGAGGCACCGGGGAGCTGTTTTTT. Translation: CASSLDWGLAGGTGELFF.

V is TRBV4-1 and J is TRBJ2-1; 11 bases match TRBD2. The CDR3 has 17 residues. The trim removed 3 bases at V and 6 bases at J, leaving 10 bases unmatched. CDR1 MGHRA and CDR2 YSYEKL come from the germline V gene. CDR3 sequence: CASSQGLSGRAVNEQFF. In nucleotides, the CDR3 is TGCGCCAGCAGCCAGGGCCTTAGCGGGAGGGCCGTCAATGAGCAGTTCTTC.

CDR3 nucleotide sequence: TGTGCCAGCAGCCAAGATCTTCAGGCTTTCGACGGCTACACCTTC. It codes for CASSQDLQAFDGYTF. V is TRBV14 and J is TRBJ1-2; D gene ambiguous. The CDR3 runs to 15 residues. Trimming took 0 bases from V and 8 from J, leaving 16 bases between them. Germline V gives CDR1 SGHDN, CDR2 FVKESK.

The chain uses TRBV7-3 and TRBJ2-2; D is unclear. The germline V gene has CDR1 SGHTA and CDR2 FQGTGA. The V end was cut by 4 bases, the J end by 0 bases, with 0 bases between. The CDR3 totals 12 residues. The CDR3 DNA is TGTGCCAGCAGCTCGAACACCGGGGAGCTGTTTTTT. Protein: CASSSNTGELFF.

The V call is TRBV18, the J call TRBJ1-4; D unclear. Looked up from germline, CDR1 is KGHSH and CDR2 is LQKENI. V dropped 2 bases and J dropped 10 bases, with 20 bases sitting between them. The CDR3 consists of 16 residues. The CDR3 loop is CASSPIVAGGSSKLFF. The DNA for the CDR3 is TGTGCCAGCTCACCAATTGTGGCAGGAGGGTCCTCAAAACTGTTTTTT.

This chain connects TRBV5-1 to TRBJ2-7, with TRBD1 as a possible D gene (5 bases). V gave up 0 bases and J gave up 3 bases, with 13 bases separating them. The CDR3 length is 15 residues. From germline, CDR1 is SGHRS and CDR2 YFSETQ. The CDR3 DNA follows: TGCGCCAGCAGCTTGGGCCAGGACACAAGCTACGAGCAGTACTTC. Encoded protein: CASSLGQDTSYEQYF.

J is TRBJ1-6 and V is TRBV27; 9 nucleotides match TRBD1. Germline values: CDR1 MNHEY, CDR2 SMNVEV (reference sequence). The V and J ends lost 5 bases and 7 bases, in that order; junction bases with no gene match: 3. The CDR3 sequence is 14 residues long. CDR3 residues: CASSPGQGNSPLHF. The CDR3 DNA sequence: TGTGCCAGCAGTCCGGGACAGGGCAATTCACCCCTCCACTTT.

This clone was detected only a few times. The chain combines TRBV29-1 with TRBJ1-3; possible D gene TRBD1, 6 bases. The germline V gene encodes CDR1 SQVTM and CDR2 ANQGSEA. This CDR3 is built from 12 residues. V was clipped by 6 bases and J by 4 bases, with 10 bases between them. The CDR3 nucleotides are TGCAGCGTCGGACAGCAAGGAAACACCATATATTTT. This gives the protein CSVGQQGNTIYF.